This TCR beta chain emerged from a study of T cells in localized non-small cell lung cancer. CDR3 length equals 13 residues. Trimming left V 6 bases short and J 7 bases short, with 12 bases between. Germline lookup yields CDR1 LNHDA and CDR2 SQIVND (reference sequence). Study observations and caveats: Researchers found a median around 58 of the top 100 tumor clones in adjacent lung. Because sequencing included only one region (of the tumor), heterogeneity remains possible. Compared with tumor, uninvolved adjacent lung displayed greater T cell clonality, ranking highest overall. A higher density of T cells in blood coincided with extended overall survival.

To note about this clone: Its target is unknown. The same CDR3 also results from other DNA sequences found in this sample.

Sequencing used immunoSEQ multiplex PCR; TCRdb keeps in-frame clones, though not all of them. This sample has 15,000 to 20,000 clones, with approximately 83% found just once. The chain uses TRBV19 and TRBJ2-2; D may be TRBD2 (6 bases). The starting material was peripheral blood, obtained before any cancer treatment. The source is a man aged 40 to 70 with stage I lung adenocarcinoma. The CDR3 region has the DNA TGTGCCAGTAGCGGGAGTAAGGTCGGGGAGCTGTTTTTT. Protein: CASSGSKVGELFF.